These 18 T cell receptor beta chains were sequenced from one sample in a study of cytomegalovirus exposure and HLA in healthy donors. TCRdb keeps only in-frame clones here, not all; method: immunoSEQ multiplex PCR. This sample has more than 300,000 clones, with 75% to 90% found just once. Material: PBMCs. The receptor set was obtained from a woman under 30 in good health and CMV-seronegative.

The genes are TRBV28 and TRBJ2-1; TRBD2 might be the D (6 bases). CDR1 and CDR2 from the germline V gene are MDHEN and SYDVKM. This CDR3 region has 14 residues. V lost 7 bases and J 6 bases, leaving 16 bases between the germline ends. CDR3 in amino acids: CASTPPGLSNEQFF. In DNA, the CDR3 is TGTGCCAGCACCCCTCCGGGACTCTCCAATGAGCAGTTCTTC. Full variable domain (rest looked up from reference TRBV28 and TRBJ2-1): DVKVTQSSRYLVKRTGEKVFLECVQDMDHENMFWYRQDPGLGLRLIYFSYDVKMKEKGDIPEGYSVSREKKERFSLILESASTNQTSMYLCASTPPGLSNEQFFGPGTRLTVL.

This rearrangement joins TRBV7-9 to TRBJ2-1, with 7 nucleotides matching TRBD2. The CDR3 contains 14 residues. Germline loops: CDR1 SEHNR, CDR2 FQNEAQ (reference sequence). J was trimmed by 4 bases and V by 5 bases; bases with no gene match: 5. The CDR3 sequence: CASSSGTQYNEQFF. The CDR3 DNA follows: TGTGCCAGCAGCAGCGGGACTCAATACAATGAGCAGTTCTTC. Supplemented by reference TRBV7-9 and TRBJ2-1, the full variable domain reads DTGVSQNPRHKITKRGQNVTFRCDPISEHNRLYWYRQTLGQGPEFLTYFQNEAQLEKSRLLSDRFSAERPKGSFSTLEIQRTEQGDSAMYLCASSSGTQYNEQFFGPGTRLTVL.

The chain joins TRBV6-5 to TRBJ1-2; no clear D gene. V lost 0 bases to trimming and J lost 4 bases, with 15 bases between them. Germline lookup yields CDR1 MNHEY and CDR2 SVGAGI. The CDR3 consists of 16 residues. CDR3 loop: CASSYSSSGRFYGYTF. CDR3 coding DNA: TGTGCCAGCAGTTACTCAAGTAGCGGACGATTCTATGGCTACACCTTC.

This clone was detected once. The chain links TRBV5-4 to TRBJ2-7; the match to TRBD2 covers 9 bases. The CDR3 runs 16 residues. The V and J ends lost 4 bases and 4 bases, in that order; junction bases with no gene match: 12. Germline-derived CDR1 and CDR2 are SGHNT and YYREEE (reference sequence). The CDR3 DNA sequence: TGTGCCAGCAGCCACATAGCGGGAGAAGCGTCTTACGAGCAGTACTTC. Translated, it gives CASSHIAGEASYEQYF.

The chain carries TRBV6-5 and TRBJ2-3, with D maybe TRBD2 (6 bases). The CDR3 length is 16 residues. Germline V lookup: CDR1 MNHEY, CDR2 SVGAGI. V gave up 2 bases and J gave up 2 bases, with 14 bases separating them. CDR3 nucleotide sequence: TGTGCCAGCAGTTACAACGGGGGAGACCTCACAGATACGCAGTATTTT. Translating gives CASSYNGGDLTDTQYF.

CDR3 bases: TGTGCCAGCCCGGGCTATGGCTACACCTTC. Translation gives CASPGYGYTF. This chain uses TRBV28 with TRBJ1-2; D call uncertain. This CDR3 has 10 amino acids. Trimming pared 8 bases from V and 4 bases from J, leaving 5 bases between. CDR1 is MDHEN, CDR2 SYDVKM, per germline.

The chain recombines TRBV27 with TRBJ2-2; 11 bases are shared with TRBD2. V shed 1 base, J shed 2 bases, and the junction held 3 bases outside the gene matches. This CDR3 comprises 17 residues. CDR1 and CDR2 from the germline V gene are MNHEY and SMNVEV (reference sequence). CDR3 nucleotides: TGTGCCAGCAGTTTATGGGGACTAGCGGACAACACCGGGGAGCTGTTTTTT. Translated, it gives CASSLWGLADNTGELFF.

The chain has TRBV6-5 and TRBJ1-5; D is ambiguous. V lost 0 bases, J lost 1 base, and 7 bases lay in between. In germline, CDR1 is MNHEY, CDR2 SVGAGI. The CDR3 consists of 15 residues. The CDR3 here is CASSYSEGSNQPQHF. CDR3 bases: TGTGCCAGCAGTTACTCTGAGGGAAGCAATCAGCCCCAGCATTTT.

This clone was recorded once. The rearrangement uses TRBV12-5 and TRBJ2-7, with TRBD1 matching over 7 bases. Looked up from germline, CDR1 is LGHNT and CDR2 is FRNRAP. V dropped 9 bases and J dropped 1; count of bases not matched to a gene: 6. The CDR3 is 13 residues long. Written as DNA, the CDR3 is TGTGCTAGCTCGACAGGGCCTTCCTACGAGCAGTACTTC. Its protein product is CASSTGPSYEQYF. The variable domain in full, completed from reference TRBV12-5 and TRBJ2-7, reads DARVTQTPRHKVTEMGQEVTMRCQPILGHNTVFWYRQTMMQGLELLAYFRNRAPLDDSGMPKDRFSAEMPDATLATLKIQPSEPRDSAVYFCASSTGPSYEQYFGPGTRLTVT.

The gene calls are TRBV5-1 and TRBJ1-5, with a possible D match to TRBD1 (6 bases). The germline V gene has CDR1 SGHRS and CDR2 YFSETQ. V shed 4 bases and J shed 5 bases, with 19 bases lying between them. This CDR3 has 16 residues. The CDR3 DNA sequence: TGCGCCAGCAGCCCTGGAGGGGGGGGGAGCCATCAGCCCCAGCATTTT. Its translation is CASSPGGGGSHQPQHF.

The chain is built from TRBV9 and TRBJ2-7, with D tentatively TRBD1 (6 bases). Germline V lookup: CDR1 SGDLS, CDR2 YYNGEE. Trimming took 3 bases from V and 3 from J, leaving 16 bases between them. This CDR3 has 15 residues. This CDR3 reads CASSARGGEGYEQYF. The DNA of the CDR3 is TGTGCCAGCAGCGCCAGGGGCGGTGAGGGCTACGAGCAGTACTTC.

The CDR3 reads CASSAGTGISGNTIYF. The CDR3 nucleotides read TGTGCCAGCAGCGCCGGGACAGGGATCTCTGGAAACACCATATATTTT. The V call is TRBV9, the J call TRBJ1-3; 9 nucleotides line up with TRBD1. V was clipped by 3 bases and J by 0 bases; unmatched bases: 4. Germline CDR1 SGDLS, CDR2 YYNGEE. This CDR3 comprises 16 residues.

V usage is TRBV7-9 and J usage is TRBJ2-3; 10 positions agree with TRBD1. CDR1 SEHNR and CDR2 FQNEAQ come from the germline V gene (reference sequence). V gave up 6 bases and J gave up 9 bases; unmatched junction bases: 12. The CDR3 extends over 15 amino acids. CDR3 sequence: CASSRGTGELGTQYF. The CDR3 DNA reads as TGTGCCAGCAGTCGGGGGACAGGGGAACTAGGGACGCAGTATTTT.

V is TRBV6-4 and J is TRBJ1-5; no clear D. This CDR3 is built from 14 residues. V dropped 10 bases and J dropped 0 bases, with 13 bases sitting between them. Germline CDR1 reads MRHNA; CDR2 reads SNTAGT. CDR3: CANKQVNSNQPQHF. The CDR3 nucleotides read TGTGCCAACAAACAAGTTAATAGCAATCAGCCCCAGCATTTT.

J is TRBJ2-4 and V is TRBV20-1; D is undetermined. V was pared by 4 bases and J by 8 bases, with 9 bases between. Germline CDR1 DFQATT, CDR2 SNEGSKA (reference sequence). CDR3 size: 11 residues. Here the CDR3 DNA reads TGCAGTGCTATCCTGGGCGACATTCAGTACTTC. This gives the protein CSAILGDIQYF.

CDR3 coding DNA: TGCAGCGTTGATCGGGGGTCCGAGCAGTACTTC. This gives the protein CSVDRGSEQYF. The chain uses TRBV29-1 and TRBJ2-7; possible D gene TRBD2, 6 bases. In germline, CDR1 is SQVTM, CDR2 ANQGSEA. Trimming took 3 bases from V and 6 from J, leaving 9 bases between them. CDR3 length equals 11 residues.

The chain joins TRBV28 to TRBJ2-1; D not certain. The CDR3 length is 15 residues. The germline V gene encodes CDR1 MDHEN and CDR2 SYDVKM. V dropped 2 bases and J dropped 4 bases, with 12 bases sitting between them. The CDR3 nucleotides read TGTGCCAGCAGTTTACCAGTGGCAGTTTACAATGAGCAGTTCTTC. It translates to CASSLPVAVYNEQFF.

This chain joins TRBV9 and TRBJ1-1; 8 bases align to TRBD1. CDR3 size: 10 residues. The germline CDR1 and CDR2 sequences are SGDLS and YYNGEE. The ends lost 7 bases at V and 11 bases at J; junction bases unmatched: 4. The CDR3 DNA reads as TGTGCCAGCGGGACAGGCGCCGCTTTCTTT. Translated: CASGTGAAFF.